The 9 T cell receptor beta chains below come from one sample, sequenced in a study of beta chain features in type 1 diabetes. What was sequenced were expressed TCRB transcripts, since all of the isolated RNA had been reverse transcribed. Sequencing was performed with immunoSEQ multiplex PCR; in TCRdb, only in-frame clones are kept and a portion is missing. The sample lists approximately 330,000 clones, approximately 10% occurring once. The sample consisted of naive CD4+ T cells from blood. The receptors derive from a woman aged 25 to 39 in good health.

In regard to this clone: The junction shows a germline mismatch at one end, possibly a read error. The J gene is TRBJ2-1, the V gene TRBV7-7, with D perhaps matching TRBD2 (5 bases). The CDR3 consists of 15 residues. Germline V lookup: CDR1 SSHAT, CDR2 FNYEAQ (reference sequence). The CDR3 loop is CASSLGLASYNEQFF. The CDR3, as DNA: TGTGCTAGCAGCTTAGGGCTAGCTTCCTACAATGAGCAGTTCTTC.

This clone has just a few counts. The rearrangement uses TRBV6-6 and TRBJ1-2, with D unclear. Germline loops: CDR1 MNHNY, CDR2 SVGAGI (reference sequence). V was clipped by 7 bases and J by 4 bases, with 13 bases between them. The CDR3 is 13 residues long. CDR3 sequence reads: CASTPGRGYGYTF. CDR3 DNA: TGTGCCAGCACTCCAGGCCGGGGCTATGGCTACACCTTC.

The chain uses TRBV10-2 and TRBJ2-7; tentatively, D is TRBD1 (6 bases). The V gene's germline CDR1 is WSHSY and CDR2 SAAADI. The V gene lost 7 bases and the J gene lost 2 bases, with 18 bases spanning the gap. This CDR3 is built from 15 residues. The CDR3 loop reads CASTEVVGTPYEQYF. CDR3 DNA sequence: TGCGCCAGCACCGAGGTCGTAGGGACACCCTACGAGCAGTACTTC.

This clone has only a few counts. CDR3 DNA sequence: TGTGCCACCGCTAGCGAATACGAGCAGTACTTC. Protein sequence: CATASEYEQYF. The chain recombines TRBV10-3 with TRBJ2-7; D is possibly TRBD2 (6 bases). Germline values: CDR1 ENHRY, CDR2 SYGVKD. Trimming cost V 10 bases and J 4 bases, with 11 bases left between them. The CDR3 spans 11 residues.

The CDR3 region has the DNA TGTGCCAGCAGCTTGAGCGGGAGGATCGGCTATGAGCAGTTCTTC. Amino acid sequence: CASSLSGRIGYEQFF. V is TRBV7-9 and J is TRBJ2-1, with 9 bases that match TRBD2. The germline V gene has CDR1 SEHNR and CDR2 FQNEAQ (reference sequence). J lost 8 bases, V lost 3 bases, and 8 bases had no gene match. The CDR3 totals 15 residues.

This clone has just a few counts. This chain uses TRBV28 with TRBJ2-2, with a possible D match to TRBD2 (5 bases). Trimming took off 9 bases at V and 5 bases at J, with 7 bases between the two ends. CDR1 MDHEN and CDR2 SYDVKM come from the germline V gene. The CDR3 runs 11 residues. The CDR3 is CASRRTGELFF. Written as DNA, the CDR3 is TGTGCCAGTCGGAGGACCGGGGAGCTGTTTTTT.

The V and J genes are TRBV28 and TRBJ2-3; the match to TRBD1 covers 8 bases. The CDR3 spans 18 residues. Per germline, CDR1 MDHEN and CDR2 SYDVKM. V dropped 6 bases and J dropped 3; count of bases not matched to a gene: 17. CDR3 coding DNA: TGTGCCAGCAGACACAGCTGGCAGGGGGCAAAAGCTACAGATACGCAGTATTTT. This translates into CASRHSWQGAKATDTQYF.

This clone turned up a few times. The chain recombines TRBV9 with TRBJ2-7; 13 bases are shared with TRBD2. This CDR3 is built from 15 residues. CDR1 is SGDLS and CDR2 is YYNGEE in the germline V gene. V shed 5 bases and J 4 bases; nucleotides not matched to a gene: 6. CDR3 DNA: TGTGCCAGCAGTCCCGGGACTAGCGGGATTTACGAGCAGTACTTC. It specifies CASSPGTSGIYEQYF.

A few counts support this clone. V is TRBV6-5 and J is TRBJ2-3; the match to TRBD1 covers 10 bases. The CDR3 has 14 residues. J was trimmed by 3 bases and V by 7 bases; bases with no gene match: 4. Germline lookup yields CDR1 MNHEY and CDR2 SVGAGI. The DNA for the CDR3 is TGTGCCAGCACCGCGGACAGGGGGACAGATACGCAGTATTTT. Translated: CASTADRGTDTQYF.